These 22 T cell receptor beta chains originate from one sample sequenced in a study of CD8+CD57+ T cells in acquired aplastic anemia (dated by TCRdb to the late 2010s). Flow cytometry had shown CD8+CD57+ cell expansion in the patients selected for sequencing. Sequencing instrument: Illumina HiSeq 2000. Genomic DNA was used as template for profiling of TCR beta VDJ combinations and CDR3 sequences. The raw public data were reprocessed by TCRdb itself: fastp quality trimming at Q25, MiXCR clonotype calling, in-frame beta chains only. Entries are consolidated by CDR3 protein sequence, retaining the most common genes and DNA. This sample comprises some 120,000 distinct CDR3 sequences, approximately 41% of them detected only once. The ten largest clones capture over 2% of the sample. What was sequenced was sorted CD4+, CD8+, or CD8+CD57+ T cells (not recorded which) from PBMCs. These receptors originate from a human donor with aplastic anemia.

This clonotype was seen more than once but under ten times. J is TRBJ1-1 and V is TRBV24-1; D might be TRBD1 (6 bases). From germline, CDR1 is KGHDR and CDR2 SFDVKD. The CDR3 extends over 16 amino acids. V lost 2 bases and J lost 1, with 13 bases in between. CDR3 loop: CATSDSRGGENTEAFF. CDR3 coding DNA: TGTGCCACCAGTGATTCTAGGGGGGGGGAGAACACTGAAGCTTTCTTT.

There are many counts of this clonotype. The rearrangement uses TRBV29-1 and TRBJ2-3; no clear D gene. This CDR3 has 13 residues. CDR1 is SQVTM, CDR2 ANQGSEA, per germline. V was clipped by 4 bases and J by 3 bases, with 11 bases between them. The CDR3 sequence is CSVVKGTTDTQYF. CDR3 in DNA: TGCAGCGTTGTGAAAGGTACGACAGATACGCAGTATTTT.

This rearrangement joins TRBV29-1 to TRBJ1-3; D ambiguous. The germline V gene has CDR1 SQVTM and CDR2 ANQGSEA. The CDR3 is 16 residues long. Trimming left V 4 bases short and J 1 base short, with 17 bases between. The DNA for the CDR3 is TGCAGCGTTGTGGGCCCCGGAAAGCCATCTGGAAACACCATATATTTT. Its protein product is CSVVGPGKPSGNTIYF.

As concerns this clonotype: One junction end disagrees with the germline gene, perhaps due to a read error. The gene calls are TRBV4-1 and TRBJ2-1; 7 nucleotides align to TRBD2. Germline CDR1 MGHRA, CDR2 YSYEKL. The CDR3 is 16 amino acids. CDR3 nucleotides: TGCGCCGGCAGCCAAGAGGAAGCGGGGTATTACAATGAGCAGTTCTTC. Encoded protein: CAGSQEEAGYYNEQFF.

This clonotype was picked up many times. The gene calls are TRBV15 and TRBJ2-7, with D possibly being TRBD2 (6 bases). This CDR3 comprises 14 residues. The germline V and J ends were trimmed by 5 bases and 4 bases, with 15 bases remaining between them. Germline assignment: CDR1 LNHNV and CDR2 YYDKDF (reference sequence). The CDR3 spells CATSPQGAGYEQYF. The CDR3, as DNA: TGTGCCACCAGCCCTCAGGGCGCGGGGTACGAGCAGTACTTC.

This clonotype was counted a few times. V and J are TRBV28 and TRBJ2-2, with a tentative D call TRBD2 (5 bases). The CDR3 is made up of 17 amino acids. V was clipped by 1 base and J by 2 bases, with 14 bases between them. The germline CDR1 and CDR2 sequences are MDHEN and SYDVKM. The CDR3 DNA reads as TGTGCCAGCAGTTTATTGGGCCTAGCCGTTAACACCGGGGAGCTGTTTTTT. Its translation is CASSLLGLAVNTGELFF.

This clonotype occurred many times. This chain joins TRBV5-5 and TRBJ1-2, with 8 nucleotides matching TRBD1. Germline CDR1 is SGHKS and CDR2 is YYEKEE (reference sequence). The CDR3 runs to 15 residues. With 4 bases clipped from V and 4 bases from J, the junction kept 9 bases outside the gene matches. The DNA of the CDR3 is TGTGCCAGCAGCCGTCAGACAGGGGAAGGCTATGGCTACACCTTC. This gives the protein CASSRQTGEGYGYTF.

Remarks on this clonotype: This may be a read error, as it is one base from a much larger clone. The V call is TRBV7-2, the J call TRBJ2-7, with 11 bases aligning to TRBD2. V dropped 5 bases and J dropped 2; count of bases not matched to a gene: 5. CDR3 length: 15 residues. In germline, CDR1 is SGHTA, CDR2 FQGNSA. CDR3 bases: TGTGCCAGCAGCCTCATAGCGGGGGGGCCCTACGAGCAGTACTTC. It encodes CASSLIAGGPYEQYF.

Only a few counts were recorded for this clonotype. A read error may explain this, as a much larger clone is one base away. V is TRBV6-1 and J is TRBJ2-3; D not resolved. Trimming removed 6 bases from V and 1 base from J, with 17 bases in between. The CDR3 sequence is 16 residues long. Germline V gene data show CDR1 as MNHNS and CDR2 as SASEGT. CDR3: CASRALGRPGTDTQYF. The CDR3 region has the DNA TGTGCCAGCAGAGCCCTGGGAAGGCCAGGCACAGATACGCAGTATTTT.

This clonotype has ten or more counts. J is TRBJ2-6 and V is TRBV20-1, with D unresolved. The germline V gene encodes CDR1 DFQATT and CDR2 SNEGSKA (reference sequence). The CDR3 loop spans 14 amino acids. Trimming removed 2 bases at V and 1 base at J, with 6 bases between. The DNA of the CDR3 is TGCAGTGCTAGACAAGGTTCTGGGGCCAACGTCCTGACTTTC. It encodes CSARQGSGANVLTF.

Many counts were recorded for this clonotype. The genes are TRBV12-5 and TRBJ2-5; D perhaps matches TRBD1 (6 bases). The CDR3 contains 14 residues. Trimming took off 2 bases at V and 4 bases at J, with 11 bases between the two ends. CDR1 and CDR2 from the germline V gene are LGHNT and FRNRAP. CDR3 nucleotide sequence: TGTGCTAGTGGTTTGCAACAAGGGGGAGAGACCCAGTACTTC. It encodes CASGLQQGGETQYF.

The table lists this clonotype with many counts. The CDR3 DNA sequence: TGTGCCAGCAGCCCCGGGGCTAGCGGGGGCCCCTATACGCAGTATTTT. It codes for CASSPGASGGPYTQYF. The chain has TRBV7-3 and TRBJ2-3; 10 nucleotides match TRBD2. CDR1 is SGHTA, CDR2 FQGTGA, per germline. CDR3 size: 16 residues. V gave up 5 bases and J gave up 7 bases; unmatched junction bases: 12. The full variable domain, its missing parts supplied by reference TRBV7-3 and TRBJ2-3, is GAGVSQTPSNKVTEKGKYVELRCDPISGHTALYWYRQSLGQGPEFLIYFQGTGAADDSGLPNDRFFAVRPEGSVSTLKIQRTERGDSAVYLCASSPGASGGPYTQYFGPGTRLTVL.

This clonotype was picked up many times. The gene calls are TRBV7-2 and TRBJ2-4; a possible D gene is TRBD1 (5 bases). Between the trimmed V and J ends, which lost 4 bases and 9 bases, there was a span of 10 bases. Germline V gene lookup returns CDR1 SGHTA and CDR2 FQGNSA. The CDR3 length is 12 residues. Here the CDR3 DNA reads TGTGCCAGCAGCTCTAGTAGGGGCATTCAGTACTTC. It translates to CASSSSRGIQYF.

Within the sample, this clonotype is medium-sized. The V and J genes are TRBV15 and TRBJ2-7, with 10 bases matching TRBD1. With 4 bases clipped from V and 5 bases from J, the junction kept 8 bases outside the gene matches. CDR3 length equals 15 residues. The germline V gene has CDR1 LNHNV and CDR2 YYDKDF (reference sequence). The DNA for the CDR3 is TGTGCCACCAGCATCCCCGGGACAGGGGCCAACGAGCAGTACTTC. This codes for CATSIPGTGANEQYF. The full variable domain, with the rest looked up from reference TRBV15 and TRBJ2-7, is DAMVIQNPRYQVTQFGKPVTLSCSQTLNHNVMYWYQQKSSQAPKLLFHYYDKDFNNEADTPDNFQSRRPNTSFCFLDIRSPGLGDTAMYLCATSIPGTGANEQYFGPGTRLTVT.

This chain connects TRBV4-3 to TRBJ2-3, with 9 bases fitting TRBD2. Germline V gene data show CDR1 as LGHNA and CDR2 as YSLEER. The length of the CDR3 is 17 residues. V gave up 0 bases and J gave up 0 bases; unmatched junction bases: 4. The DNA of the CDR3 is TGCGCCAGCAGCCAAGAATTAGCGGGGGCTAGCACAGATACGCAGTATTTT. Residues: CASSQELAGASTDTQYF.

The sample holds one count of this clonotype. One end of the junction fails to match germline, which may point to a read error. The chain has TRBV24-1 and TRBJ2-1; 8 nucleotides match TRBD1. Germline V lookup: CDR1 KGHDR, CDR2 SFDVKD. The CDR3 has 12 residues. CDR3 protein: CATSDLGTGLSF. Here the CDR3 DNA reads TGTGCCACCAGTGACCTAGGGACAGGTTTAAGCTTC.

This clonotype has a count of ten or more. This chain connects TRBV2 to TRBJ1-2; TRBD1 matches 7 bases. Germline CDR1 reads SNHLY; CDR2 reads FYNNEI. Trimming took 4 bases from V and 6 from J; bases not matched to a gene: 5. The CDR3 consists of 13 residues. The CDR3 is CASSGQGPDGYTF. The CDR3 DNA follows: TGTGCCAGCAGTGGACAGGGACCAGATGGCTACACCTTC.

The rearrangement links TRBV20-1 to TRBJ1-5, with D possibly TRBD1 on 6 matching bases. V was cut by 3 bases and J by 2 bases, with 11 bases left in between. Germline V gene lookup returns CDR1 DFQATT and CDR2 SNEGSKA (reference sequence). This CDR3 region has 14 residues. Here the CDR3 DNA reads TGCAGTGCTAGGATGGGGGCTGGCAATCAGCCCCAGCATTTT. This codes for CSARMGAGNQPQHF.

This clonotype was counted many times. The chain uses TRBV5-1 and TRBJ2-3, with D hard to call. The CDR3 spans 15 residues. Trimming removed 5 bases from V and 1 base from J, with 14 bases in between. Germline V gene sequence: CDR1 SGHRS, CDR2 YFSETQ. The CDR3 sequence is CASSSNLPRTDTQYF. The CDR3 nucleotides read TGCGCCAGCAGTAGTAATTTGCCCCGCACAGATACGCAGTATTTT.

The V call is TRBV24-1, the J call TRBJ2-6; possibly TRBD1 or TRBD2 for D (5 bases each). Trimming pared 10 bases from V and 1 base from J, leaving 7 bases between. Germline CDR1 KGHDR, CDR2 SFDVKD. The CDR3 length is 13 residues. CDR3 sequence (DNA): TGTGCCACGGGGGAATCTGGGGCCAACGTCCTGACTTTC. Translated, it gives CATGESGANVLTF.

About this clonotype itself: A much larger clone lies one base from this, so it may be a read error. V usage is TRBV11-2 and J usage is TRBJ2-1; possibly TRBD1 for D (5 bases). Germline V gene sequence: CDR1 SGHAT, CDR2 FQNNGV. This CDR3 is built from 14 residues. CDR3 protein: CASSLESGNNEQSF. DNA for the CDR3: TGTGCCAGCAGCTTAGAATCAGGGAACAATGAGCAGTCCTTC.

As regards this clonotype: At one end the junction does not follow the germline gene, possibly because of a read error. The chain couples TRBV7-6 to TRBJ2-7; the match to TRBD2 covers 9 bases. Germline values: CDR1 SGHVS, CDR2 FNYEAQ. The CDR3 covers 14 residues. The CDR3 DNA is TGTGCCAGCAACTTTGGCCTAGCGGGGTACGAGCAGCACTTC. Its translation: CASNFGLAGYEQHF.